Only a few counts were recorded for the clone carrying this TCR beta chain. The data belong to a study of blood T cell repertoires in COVID-19. Overall study context: Samples representing acute and convalescent COVID-19 were sourced from the United States, Italy and Spain. The analysed material was cDNA or gDNA that came from T cells, B-cell-depleted T cells, or PBMCs.

V lost 6 bases to trimming and J lost 2 bases, with 11 bases between them. The CDR3 has 13 amino acids. Produced via immunoSEQ multiplex PCR; TCRdb's table is partial and in-frame only. Of a few hundred thousand clones detected, about 87% appear once; the ten largest clones hold over 2.5%. The V gene is TRBV12-3 or TRBV12-4, the J gene TRBJ2-7; possibly TRBD1 for D (5 bases). Sequenced sample: peripheral blood. This clonotype was obtained from a man in his fifties or sixties with acute or convalescent COVID-19. The CDR3 protein is CASSPTVTYEQYF. CDR3 DNA sequence: TGTGCCAGCAGCCCGACAGTAACCTACGAGCAGTACTTC.